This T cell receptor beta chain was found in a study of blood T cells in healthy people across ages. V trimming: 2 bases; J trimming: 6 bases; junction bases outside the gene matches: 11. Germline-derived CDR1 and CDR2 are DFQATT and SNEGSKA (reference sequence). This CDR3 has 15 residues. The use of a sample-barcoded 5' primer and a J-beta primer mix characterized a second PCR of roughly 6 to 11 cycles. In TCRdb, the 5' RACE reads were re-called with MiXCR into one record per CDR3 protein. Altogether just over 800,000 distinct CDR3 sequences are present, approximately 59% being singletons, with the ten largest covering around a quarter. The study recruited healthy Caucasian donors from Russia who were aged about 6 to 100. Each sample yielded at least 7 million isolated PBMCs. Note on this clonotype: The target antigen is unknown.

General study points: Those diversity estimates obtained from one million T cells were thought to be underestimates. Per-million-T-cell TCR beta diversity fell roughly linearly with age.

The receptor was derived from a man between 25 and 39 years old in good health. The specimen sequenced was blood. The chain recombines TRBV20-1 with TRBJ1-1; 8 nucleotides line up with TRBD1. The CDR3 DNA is TGCAGTGCTAGACCCACCCGGACAGGGAGGGCTGAAGCTTTCTTT. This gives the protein CSARPTRTGRAEAFF.